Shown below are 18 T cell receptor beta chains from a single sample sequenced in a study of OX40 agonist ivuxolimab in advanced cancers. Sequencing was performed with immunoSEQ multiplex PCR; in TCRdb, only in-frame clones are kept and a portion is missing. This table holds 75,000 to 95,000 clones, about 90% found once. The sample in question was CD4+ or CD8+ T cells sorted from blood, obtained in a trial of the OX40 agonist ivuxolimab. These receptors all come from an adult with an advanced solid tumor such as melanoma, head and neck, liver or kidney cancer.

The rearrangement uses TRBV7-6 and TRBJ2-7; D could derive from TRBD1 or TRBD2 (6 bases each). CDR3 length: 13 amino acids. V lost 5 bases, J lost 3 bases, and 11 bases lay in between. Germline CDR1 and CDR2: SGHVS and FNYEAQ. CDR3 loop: CASSVQGGYEQYF. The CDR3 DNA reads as TGTGCCAGCAGCGTACAGGGAGGCTACGAGCAGTACTTC.

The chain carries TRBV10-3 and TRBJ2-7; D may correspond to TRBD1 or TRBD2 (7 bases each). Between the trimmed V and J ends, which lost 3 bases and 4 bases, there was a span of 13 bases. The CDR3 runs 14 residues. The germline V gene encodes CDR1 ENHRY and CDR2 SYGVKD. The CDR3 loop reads CAISDPGGVYEQYF. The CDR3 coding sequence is TGTGCCATCAGTGACCCAGGGGGGGTTTACGAGCAGTACTTC.

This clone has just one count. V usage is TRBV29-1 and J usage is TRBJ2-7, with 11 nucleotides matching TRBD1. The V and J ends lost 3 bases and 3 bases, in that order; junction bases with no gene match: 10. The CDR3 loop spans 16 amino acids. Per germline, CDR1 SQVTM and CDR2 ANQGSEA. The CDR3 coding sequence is TGCAGCGTTGAGCCTGCCGGGACAGGGGGGAGCTACGAGCAGTACTTC. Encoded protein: CSVEPAGTGGSYEQYF.

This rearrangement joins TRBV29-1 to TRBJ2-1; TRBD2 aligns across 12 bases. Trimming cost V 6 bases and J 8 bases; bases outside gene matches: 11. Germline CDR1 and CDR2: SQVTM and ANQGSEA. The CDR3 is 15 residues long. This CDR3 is CSVPTSGGPDYEQFF. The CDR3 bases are TGCAGCGTCCCCACTAGCGGGGGGCCCGATTATGAGCAGTTCTTC.

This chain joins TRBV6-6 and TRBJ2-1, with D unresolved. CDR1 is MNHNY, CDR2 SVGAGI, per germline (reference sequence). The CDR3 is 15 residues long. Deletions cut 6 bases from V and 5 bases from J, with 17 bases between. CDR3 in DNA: TGTGCCAGCAGCCCTACGATTGCGGCCCACAATGAGCAGTTCTTC. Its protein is CASSPTIAAHNEQFF.

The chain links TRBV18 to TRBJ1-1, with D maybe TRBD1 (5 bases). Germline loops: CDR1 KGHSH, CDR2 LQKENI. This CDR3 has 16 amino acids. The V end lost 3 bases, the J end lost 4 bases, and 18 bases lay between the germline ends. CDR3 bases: TGTGCCAGCTCACCCCCGGATAGGGGAGCAGGCACTGAAGCTTTCTTT. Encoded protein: CASSPPDRGAGTEAFF.

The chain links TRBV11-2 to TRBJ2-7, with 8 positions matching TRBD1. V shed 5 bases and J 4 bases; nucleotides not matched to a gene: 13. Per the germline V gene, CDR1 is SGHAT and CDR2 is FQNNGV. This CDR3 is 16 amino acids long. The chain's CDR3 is CASSPRTGNIGYEQYF. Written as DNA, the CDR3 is TGTGCCAGCAGCCCAAGGACAGGGAACATAGGATACGAGCAGTACTTC.

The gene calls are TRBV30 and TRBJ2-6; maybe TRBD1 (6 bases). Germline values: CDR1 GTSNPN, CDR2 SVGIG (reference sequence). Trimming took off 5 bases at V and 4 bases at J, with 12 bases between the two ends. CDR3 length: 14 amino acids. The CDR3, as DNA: TGTGCCTGGGAATTGGGGGCCGGGGCCAACGTCCTGACTTTC. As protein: CAWELGAGANVLTF.

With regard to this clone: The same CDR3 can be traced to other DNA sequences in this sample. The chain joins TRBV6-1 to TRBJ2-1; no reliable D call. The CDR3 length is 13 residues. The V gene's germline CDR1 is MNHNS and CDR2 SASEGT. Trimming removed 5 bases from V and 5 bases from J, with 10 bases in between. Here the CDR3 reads CASSPPGHNEQFF. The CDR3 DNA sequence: TGTGCCAGCAGTCCGCCAGGACACAATGAGCAGTTCTTC.

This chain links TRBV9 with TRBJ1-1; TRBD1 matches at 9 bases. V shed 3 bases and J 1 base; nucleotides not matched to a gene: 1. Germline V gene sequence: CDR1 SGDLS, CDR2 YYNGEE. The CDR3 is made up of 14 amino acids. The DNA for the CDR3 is TGTGCCAGCAGCGGGACAGGGGAGAACACTGAAGCTTTCTTT. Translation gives CASSGTGENTEAFF.

CDR3 in amino acids: CASSFGGANYEQYF. DNA of the CDR3: TGTGCCAGCAGCTTCGGCGGAGCCAACTACGAGCAGTACTTC. The V call is TRBV11-2, the J call TRBJ2-7; unclear D gene. The V end was cut by 3 bases, the J end by 3 bases, with 12 bases between. CDR1 and CDR2 (germline): SGHAT, FQNNGV. There are 14 residues in the CDR3.

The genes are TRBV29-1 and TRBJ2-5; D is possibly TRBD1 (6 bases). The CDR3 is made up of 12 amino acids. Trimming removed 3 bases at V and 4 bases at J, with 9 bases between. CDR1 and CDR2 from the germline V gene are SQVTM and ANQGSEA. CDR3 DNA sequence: TGCAGCGTTGAGGGGGCGGTAGAGACCCAGTACTTC. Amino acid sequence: CSVEGAVETQYF.

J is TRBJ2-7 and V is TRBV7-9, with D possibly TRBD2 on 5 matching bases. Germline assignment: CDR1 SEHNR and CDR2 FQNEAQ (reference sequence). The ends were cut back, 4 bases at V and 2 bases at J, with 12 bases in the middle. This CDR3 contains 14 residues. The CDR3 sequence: CASSSGYEPYEQYF. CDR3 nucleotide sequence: TGTGCCAGCAGCTCGGGATACGAGCCCTACGAGCAGTACTTC.

DNA of the CDR3: TGTGCCAGCAGCCAGGGGACAGTAGTGGGGGAGGGGGAGCAGTACTTC. It is translated as CASSQGTVVGEGEQYF. This chain joins TRBV27 and TRBJ2-7; D may match TRBD1 or TRBD2 (7 bases each). The ends were cut back, 6 bases at V and 7 bases at J, with 25 bases in the middle. CDR3 length: 16 amino acids. CDR1 is MNHEY, CDR2 SMNVEV, per germline (reference sequence).

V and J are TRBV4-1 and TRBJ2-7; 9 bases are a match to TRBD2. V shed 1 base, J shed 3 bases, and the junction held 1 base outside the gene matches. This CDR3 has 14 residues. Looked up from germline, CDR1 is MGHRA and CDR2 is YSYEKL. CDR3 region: CASSQGLADYEQYF. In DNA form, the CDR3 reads TGCGCCAGCAGCCAAGGACTAGCGGACTACGAGCAGTACTTC.

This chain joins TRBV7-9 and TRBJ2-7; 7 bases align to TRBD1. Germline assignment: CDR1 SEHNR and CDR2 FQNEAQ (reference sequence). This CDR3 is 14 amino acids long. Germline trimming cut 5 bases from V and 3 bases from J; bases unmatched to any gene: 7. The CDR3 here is CASSPRQGGYEQYF. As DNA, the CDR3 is TGTGCCAGCAGCCCACGACAGGGTGGCTACGAGCAGTACTTC.

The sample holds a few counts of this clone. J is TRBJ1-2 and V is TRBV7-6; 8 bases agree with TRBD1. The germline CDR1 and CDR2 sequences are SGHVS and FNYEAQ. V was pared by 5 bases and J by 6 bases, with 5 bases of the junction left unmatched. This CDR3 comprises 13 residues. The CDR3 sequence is CASSTGQGNGYTF. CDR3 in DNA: TGTGCCAGCAGCACCGGACAGGGCAATGGCTACACCTTC.

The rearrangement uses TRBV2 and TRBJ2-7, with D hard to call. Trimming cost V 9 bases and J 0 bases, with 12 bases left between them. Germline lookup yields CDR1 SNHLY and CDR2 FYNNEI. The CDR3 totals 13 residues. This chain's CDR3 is CASGEPTSYEQYF. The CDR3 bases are TGTGCCAGTGGGGAACCTACCTCCTACGAGCAGTACTTC.